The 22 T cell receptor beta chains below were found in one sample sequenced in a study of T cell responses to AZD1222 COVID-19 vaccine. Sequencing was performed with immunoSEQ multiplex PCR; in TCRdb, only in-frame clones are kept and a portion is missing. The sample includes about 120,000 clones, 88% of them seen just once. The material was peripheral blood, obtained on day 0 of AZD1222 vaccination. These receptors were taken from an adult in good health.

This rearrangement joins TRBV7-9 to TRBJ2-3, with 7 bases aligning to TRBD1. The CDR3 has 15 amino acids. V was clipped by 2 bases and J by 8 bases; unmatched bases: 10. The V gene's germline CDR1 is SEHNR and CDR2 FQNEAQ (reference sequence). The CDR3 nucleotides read TGTGCCAGCAGCTTAAAGACAGGGTCGTCGGGTACGCAGTATTTT. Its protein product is CASSLKTGSSGTQYF.

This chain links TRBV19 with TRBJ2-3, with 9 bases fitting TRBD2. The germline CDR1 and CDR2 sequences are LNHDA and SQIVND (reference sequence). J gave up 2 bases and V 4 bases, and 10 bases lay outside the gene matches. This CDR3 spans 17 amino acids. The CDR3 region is CASSTRKTSGFTDTQYF. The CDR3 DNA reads TGTGCCAGTAGTACAAGGAAGACTAGCGGTTTCACAGATACGCAGTATTTT. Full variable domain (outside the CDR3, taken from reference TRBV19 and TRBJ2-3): DGGITQSPKYLFRKEGQNVTLSCEQNLNHDAMYWYRQDPGQGLRLIYYSQIVNDFQKGDIAEGYSVSREKKESFPLTVTSAQKNPTAFYLCASSTRKTSGFTDTQYFGPGTRLTVL.

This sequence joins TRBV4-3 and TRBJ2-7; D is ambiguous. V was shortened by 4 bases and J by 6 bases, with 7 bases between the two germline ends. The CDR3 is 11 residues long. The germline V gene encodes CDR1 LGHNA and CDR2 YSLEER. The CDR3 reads CASSLPVEQYF. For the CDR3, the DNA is TGCGCCAGCAGCCTCCCCGTCGAGCAGTACTTC.

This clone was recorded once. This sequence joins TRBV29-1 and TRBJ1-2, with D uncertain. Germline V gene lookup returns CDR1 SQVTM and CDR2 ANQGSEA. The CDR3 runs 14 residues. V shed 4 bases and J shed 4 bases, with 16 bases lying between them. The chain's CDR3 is CSVGLEDLTYGYTF. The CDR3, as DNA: TGCAGCGTTGGCCTGGAAGATCTAACCTATGGCTACACCTTC.

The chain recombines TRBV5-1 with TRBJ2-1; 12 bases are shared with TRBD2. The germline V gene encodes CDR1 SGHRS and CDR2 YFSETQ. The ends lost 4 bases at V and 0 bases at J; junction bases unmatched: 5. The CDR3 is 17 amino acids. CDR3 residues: CASSESTSGSSYNEQFF. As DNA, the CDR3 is TGCGCCAGCAGCGAATCGACTAGCGGGAGCTCCTACAATGAGCAGTTCTTC.

In nucleotides, the CDR3 is TGTGCCAGCAGTACCGGGACAGGATATTCACCCCTCCACTTT. This gives the protein CASSTGTGYSPLHF. The chain uses TRBV6-5 and TRBJ1-6; 8 nucleotides agree with TRBD1. CDR1 and CDR2 (germline): MNHEY, SVGAGI. V gave up 5 bases and J gave up 8 bases; unmatched junction bases: 5. There are 14 residues in the CDR3.

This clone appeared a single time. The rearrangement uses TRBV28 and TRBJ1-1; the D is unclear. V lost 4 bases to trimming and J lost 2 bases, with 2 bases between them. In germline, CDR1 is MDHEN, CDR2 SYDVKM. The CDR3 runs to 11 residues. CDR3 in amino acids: CASSSNTEAFF. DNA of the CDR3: TGTGCCAGCAGTTCAAACACTGAAGCTTTCTTT.

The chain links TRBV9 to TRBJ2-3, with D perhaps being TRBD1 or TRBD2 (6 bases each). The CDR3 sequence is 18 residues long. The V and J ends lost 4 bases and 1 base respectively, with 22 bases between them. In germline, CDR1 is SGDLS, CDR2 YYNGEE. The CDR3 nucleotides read TGTGCCAGCAGCAAGACAGGCGGGGCCCCACGGGGCACAGATACGCAGTATTTT. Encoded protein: CASSKTGGAPRGTDTQYF.

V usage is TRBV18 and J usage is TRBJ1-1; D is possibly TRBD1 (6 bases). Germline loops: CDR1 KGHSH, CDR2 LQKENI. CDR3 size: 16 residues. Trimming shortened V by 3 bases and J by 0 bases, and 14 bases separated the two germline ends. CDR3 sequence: CASSPPYRVMNTEAFF. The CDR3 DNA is TGTGCCAGCTCACCCCCATACAGGGTCATGAACACTGAAGCTTTCTTT.

The DNA for the CDR3 is TGTGCCAGCAGCTTAACAGGGTGGGGAGAGACCCAGTACTTC. This sequence encodes CASSLTGWGETQYF. The chain employs TRBV7-3 and TRBJ2-5; D is uncertain. CDR3 length: 14 residues. V gave up 0 bases and J gave up 4 bases, with 9 bases separating them. Germline CDR1 reads SGHTA; CDR2 reads FQGTGA.

The DNA for the CDR3 is TGTGCCAGCAGCATTCAAGGGGGTTCCCTTGAAGCTTTCTTT. Amino acid sequence: CASSIQGGSLEAFF. This chain joins TRBV7-3 and TRBJ1-1, with D possibly being TRBD1 (6 bases). The ends were cut back, 5 bases at V and 7 bases at J, with 17 bases in the middle. CDR3 length equals 14 residues. CDR1 SGHTA and CDR2 FQGTGA come from the germline V gene.

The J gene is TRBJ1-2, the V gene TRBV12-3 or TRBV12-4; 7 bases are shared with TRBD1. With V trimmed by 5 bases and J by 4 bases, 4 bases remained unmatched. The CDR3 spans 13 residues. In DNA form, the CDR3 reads TGTGCCAGCAGTGTAGGGACAGCCTATGGCTACACCTTC. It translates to CASSVGTAYGYTF.

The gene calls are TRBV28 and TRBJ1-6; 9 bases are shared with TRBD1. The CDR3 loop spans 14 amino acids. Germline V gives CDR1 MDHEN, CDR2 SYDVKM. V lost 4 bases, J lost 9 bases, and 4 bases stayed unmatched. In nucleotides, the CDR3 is TGTGCCAGCAGTTCACCGGGACAGGGTTCACCCCTCCACTTT. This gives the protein CASSSPGQGSPLHF.

This chain's CDR3 is CASSRTANTGELFF. In nucleotides, the CDR3 is TGTGCCAGCAGTAGGACTGCGAACACCGGGGAGCTGTTTTTT. The V and J genes are TRBV25-1 and TRBJ2-2, with D possibly TRBD2 on 5 matching bases. The CDR3 loop spans 14 amino acids. Germline CDR1 is MGHDK and CDR2 is SYGVNS. Trimming stripped 5 bases from V and 0 bases from J, with 7 bases between. The full variable domain, in which reference TRBV25-1 and TRBJ2-2 provide the parts outside the CDR3, is EADIYQTPRYLVIGTGKKITLECSQTMGHDKMYWYQQDPGMELHLIHYSYGVNSTEKGDLSSESTVSRIRTEHFPLTLESARPSHTSQYLCASSRTANTGELFFGEGSRLTVL.

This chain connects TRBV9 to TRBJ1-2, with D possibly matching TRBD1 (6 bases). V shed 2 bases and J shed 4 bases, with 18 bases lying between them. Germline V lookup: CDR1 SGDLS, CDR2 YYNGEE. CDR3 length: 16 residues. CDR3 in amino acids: CASSVGLGADAYGYTF. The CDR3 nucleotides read TGTGCCAGCAGCGTTGGACTGGGGGCGGACGCCTATGGCTACACCTTC.

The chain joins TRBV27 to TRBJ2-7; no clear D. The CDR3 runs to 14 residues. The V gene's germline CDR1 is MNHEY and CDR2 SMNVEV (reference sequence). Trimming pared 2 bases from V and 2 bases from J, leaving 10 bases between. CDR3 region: CASSLRADAYEQYF. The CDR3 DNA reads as TGTGCCAGCAGTTTACGGGCGGACGCCTACGAGCAGTACTTC.

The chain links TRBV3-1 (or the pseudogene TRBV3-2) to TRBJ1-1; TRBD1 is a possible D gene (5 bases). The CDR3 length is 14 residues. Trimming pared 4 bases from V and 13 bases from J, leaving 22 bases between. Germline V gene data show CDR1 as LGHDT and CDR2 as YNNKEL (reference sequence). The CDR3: CASSRKAAPGDFFF. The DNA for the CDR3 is TGTGCCAGCAGCCGAAAAGCAGCCCCGGGGGATTTTTTCTTT.

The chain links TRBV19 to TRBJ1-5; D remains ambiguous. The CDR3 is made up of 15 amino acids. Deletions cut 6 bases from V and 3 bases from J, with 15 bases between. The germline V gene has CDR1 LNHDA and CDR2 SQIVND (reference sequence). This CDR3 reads CASSLRWQDNQPQHF. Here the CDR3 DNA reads TGTGCCAGTAGCCTCAGGTGGCAGGACAATCAGCCCCAGCATTTT. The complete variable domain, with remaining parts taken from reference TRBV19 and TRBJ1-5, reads DGGITQSPKYLFRKEGQNVTLSCEQNLNHDAMYWYRQDPGQGLRLIYYSQIVNDFQKGDIAEGYSVSREKKESFPLTVTSAQKNPTAFYLCASSLRWQDNQPQHFGDGTRLSIL.

The CDR3 sequence is CASSRQSWGYTF. The CDR3 bases are TGTGCCAGCAGTCGACAGAGTTGGGGCTACACCTTC. V gene TRBV6-2 or TRBV6-3 combines with J gene TRBJ1-2; tentatively, D is TRBD1 (5 bases). V was clipped by 5 bases and J by 8 bases, with 12 bases between them. The CDR3 extends over 12 amino acids. Germline V lookup: CDR1 MNHEY, CDR2 SVGEGT.

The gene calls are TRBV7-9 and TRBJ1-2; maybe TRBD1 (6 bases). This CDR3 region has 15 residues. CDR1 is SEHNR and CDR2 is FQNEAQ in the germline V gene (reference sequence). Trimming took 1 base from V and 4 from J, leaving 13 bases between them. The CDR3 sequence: CASSLGIAGAYGYTF. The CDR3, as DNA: TGTGCCAGCAGCTTAGGGATTGCGGGGGCCTATGGCTACACCTTC.

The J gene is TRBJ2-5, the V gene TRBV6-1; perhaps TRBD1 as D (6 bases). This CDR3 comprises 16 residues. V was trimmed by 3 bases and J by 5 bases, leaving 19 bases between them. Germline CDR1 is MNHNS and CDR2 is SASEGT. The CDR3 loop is CASSDRGSANKETQYF. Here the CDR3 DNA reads TGTGCCAGCAGTGACAGGGGTTCGGCCAATAAGGAGACCCAGTACTTC.

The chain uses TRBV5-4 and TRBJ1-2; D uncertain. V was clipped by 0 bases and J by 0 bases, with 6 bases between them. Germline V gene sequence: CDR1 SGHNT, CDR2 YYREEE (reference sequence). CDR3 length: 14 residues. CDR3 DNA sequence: TGTGCCAGCAGCTTGGACAGAACTAACTATGGCTACACCTTC. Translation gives CASSLDRTNYGYTF. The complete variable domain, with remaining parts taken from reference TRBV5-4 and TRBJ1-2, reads ETGVTQSPTHLIKTRGQQVTLRCSSQSGHNTVSWYQQALGQGPQFIFQYYREEENGRGNFPPRFSGLQFPNYSSELNVNALELDDSALYLCASSLDRTNYGYTFGSGTRLTVV.